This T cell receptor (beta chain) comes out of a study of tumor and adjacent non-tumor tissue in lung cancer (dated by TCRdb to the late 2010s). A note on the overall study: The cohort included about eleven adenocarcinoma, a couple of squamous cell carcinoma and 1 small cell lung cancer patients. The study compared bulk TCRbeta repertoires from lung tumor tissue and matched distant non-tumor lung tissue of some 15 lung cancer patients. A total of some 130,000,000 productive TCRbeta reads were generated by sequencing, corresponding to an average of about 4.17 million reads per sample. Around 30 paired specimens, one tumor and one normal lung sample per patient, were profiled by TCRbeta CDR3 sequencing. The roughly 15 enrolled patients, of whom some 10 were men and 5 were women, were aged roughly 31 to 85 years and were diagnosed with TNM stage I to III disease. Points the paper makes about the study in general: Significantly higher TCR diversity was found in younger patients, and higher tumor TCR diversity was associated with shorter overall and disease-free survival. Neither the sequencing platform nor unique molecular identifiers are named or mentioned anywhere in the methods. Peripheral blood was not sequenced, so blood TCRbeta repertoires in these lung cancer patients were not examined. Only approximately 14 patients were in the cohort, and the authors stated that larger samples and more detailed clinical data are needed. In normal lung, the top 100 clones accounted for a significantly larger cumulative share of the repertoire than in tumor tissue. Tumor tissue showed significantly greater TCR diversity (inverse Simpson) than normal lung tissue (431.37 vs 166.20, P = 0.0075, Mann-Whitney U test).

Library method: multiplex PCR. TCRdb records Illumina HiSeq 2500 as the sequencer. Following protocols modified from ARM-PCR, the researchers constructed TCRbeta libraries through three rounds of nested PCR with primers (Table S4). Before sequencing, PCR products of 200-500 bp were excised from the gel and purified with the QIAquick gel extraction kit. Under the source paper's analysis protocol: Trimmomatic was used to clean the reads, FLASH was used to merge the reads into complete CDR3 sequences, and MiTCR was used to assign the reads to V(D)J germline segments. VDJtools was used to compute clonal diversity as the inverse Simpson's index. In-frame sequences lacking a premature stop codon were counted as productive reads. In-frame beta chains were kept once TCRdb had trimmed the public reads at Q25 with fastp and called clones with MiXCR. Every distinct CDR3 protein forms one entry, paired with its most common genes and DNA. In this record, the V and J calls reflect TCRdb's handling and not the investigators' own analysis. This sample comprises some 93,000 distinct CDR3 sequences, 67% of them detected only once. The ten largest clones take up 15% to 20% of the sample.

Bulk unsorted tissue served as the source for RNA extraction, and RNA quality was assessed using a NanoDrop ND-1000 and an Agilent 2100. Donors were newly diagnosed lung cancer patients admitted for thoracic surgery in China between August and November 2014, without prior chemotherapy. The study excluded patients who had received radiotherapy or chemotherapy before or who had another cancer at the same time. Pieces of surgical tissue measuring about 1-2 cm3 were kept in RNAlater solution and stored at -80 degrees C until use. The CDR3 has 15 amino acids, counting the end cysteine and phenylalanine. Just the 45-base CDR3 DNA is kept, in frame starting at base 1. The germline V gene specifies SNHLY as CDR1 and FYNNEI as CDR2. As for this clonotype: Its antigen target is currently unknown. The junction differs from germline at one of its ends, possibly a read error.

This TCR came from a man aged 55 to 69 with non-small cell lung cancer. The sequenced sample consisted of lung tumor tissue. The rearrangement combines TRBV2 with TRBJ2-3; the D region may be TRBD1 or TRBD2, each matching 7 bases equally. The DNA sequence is TGTGCCATCAGTGAACTAGCGTCAGGGACAGATACGCACTATTTT. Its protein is CAISELASGTDTHYF. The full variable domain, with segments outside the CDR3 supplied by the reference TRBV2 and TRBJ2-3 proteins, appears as EPEVTQTPSHQVTQMGQEVILRCVPISNHLYFYWYRQILGQKVEFLVSFYNNEISEKSEIFDDQFSVERPDGSNFTLKIRSTKLEDSAMYFCAISELASGTDTHYFGPGTRLTVL.